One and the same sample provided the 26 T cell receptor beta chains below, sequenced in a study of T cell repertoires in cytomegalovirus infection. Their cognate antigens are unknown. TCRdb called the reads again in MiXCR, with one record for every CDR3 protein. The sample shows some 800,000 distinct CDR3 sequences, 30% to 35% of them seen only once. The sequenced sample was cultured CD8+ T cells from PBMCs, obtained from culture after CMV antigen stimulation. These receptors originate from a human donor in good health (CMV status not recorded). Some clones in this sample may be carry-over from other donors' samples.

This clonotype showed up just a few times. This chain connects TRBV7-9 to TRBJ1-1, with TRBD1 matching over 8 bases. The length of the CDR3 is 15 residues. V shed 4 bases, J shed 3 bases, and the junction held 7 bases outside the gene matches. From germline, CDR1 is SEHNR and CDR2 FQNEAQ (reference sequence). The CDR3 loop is CASSSALTGDTEAFF. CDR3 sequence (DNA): TGTGCCAGCAGCTCCGCCTTGACAGGGGACACTGAAGCTTTCTTT.

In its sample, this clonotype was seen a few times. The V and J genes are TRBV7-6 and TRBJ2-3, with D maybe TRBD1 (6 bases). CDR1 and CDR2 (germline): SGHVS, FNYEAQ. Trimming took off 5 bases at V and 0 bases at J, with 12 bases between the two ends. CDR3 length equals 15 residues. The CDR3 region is CASSIRDTSTDTQYF. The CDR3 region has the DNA TGTGCCAGCAGCATCCGGGACACTAGCACAGATACGCAGTATTTT.

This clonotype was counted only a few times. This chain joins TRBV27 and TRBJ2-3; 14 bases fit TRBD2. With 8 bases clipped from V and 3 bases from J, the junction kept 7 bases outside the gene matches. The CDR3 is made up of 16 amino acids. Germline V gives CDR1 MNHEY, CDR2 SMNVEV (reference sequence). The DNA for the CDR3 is TGTGCCAGCGGCAGACTAGCGGGGGGGCAAACAGATACGCAGTATTTT. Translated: CASGRLAGGQTDTQYF.

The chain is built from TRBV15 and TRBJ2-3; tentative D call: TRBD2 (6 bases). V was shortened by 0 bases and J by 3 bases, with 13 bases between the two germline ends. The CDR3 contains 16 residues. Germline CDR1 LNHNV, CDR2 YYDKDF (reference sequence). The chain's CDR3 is CATSRDPGVVTDTQYF. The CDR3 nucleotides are TGTGCCACCAGCAGAGATCCGGGGGTGGTTACAGATACGCAGTATTTT.

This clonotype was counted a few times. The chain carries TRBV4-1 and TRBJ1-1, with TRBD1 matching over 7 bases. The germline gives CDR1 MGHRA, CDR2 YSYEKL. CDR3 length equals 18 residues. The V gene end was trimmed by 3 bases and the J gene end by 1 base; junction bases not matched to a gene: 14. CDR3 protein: CASSHPREAGGPNTEAFF. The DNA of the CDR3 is TGCGCCAGCAGCCACCCCCGGGAGGCAGGGGGGCCGAACACTGAAGCTTTCTTT.

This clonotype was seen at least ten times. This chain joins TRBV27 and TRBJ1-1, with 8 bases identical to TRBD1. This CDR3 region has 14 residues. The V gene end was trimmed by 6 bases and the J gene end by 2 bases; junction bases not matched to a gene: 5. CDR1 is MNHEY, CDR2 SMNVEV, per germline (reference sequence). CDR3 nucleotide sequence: TGTGCCAGCAGCTTCCAGGGGGCTAACACTGAAGCTTTCTTT. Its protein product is CASSFQGANTEAFF.

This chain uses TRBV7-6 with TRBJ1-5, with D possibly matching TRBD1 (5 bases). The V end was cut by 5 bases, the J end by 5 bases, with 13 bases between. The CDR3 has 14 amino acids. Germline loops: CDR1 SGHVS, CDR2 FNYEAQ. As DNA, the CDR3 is TGTGCCAGCAGCAGCAGGGTTTCGGATCAGCCCCAGCATTTT. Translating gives CASSSRVSDQPQHF.

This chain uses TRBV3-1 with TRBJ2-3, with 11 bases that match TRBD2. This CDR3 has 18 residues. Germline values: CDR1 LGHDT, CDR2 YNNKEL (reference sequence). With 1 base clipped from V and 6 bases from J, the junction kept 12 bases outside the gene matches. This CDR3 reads CASSQGILAGGSGDTQYF. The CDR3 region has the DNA TGTGCCAGCAGCCAAGGAATTCTAGCGGGGGGTTCTGGGGATACGCAGTATTTT.

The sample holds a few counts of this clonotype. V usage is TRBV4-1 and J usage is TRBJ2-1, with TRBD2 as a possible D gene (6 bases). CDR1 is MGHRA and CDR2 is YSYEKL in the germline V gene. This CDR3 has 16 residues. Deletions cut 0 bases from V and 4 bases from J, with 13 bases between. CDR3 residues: CASSQESGELYNEQFF. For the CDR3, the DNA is TGCGCCAGCAGCCAAGAGTCGGGGGAGCTGTACAATGAGCAGTTCTTC.

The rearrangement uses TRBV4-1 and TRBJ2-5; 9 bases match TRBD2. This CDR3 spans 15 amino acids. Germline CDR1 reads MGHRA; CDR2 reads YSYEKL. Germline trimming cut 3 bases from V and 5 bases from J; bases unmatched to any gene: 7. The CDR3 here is CASSQVAGARETQYF. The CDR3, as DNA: TGCGCCAGCAGCCAGGTAGCGGGGGCTCGGGAGACCCAGTACTTC.

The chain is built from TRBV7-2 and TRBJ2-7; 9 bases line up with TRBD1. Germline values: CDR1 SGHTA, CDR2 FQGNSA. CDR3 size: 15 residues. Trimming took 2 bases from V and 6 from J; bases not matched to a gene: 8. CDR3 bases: TGTGCCAGCAGCTTACAGGACAGGGGATGGGGCGAGCAGTACGTC. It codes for CASSLQDRGWGEQYV.

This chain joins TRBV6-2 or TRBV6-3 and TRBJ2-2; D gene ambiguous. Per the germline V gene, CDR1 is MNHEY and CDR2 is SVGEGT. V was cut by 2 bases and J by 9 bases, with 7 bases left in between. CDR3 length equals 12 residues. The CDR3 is CASSYTTWELFF. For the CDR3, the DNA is TGTGCCAGCAGTTACACGACCTGGGAGCTGTTTTTT.

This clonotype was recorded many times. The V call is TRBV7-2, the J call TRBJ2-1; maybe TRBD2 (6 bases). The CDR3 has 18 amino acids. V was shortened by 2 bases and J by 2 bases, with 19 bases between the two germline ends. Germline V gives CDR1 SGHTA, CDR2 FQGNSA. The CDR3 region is CASSLLIWTAGTYNEQFF. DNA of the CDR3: TGTGCCAGCAGCTTATTAATCTGGACGGCGGGGACCTACAATGAGCAGTTCTTC.

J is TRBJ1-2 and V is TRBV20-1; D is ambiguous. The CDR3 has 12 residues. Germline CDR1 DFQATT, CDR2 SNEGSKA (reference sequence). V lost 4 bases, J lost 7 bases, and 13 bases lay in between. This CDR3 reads CSAIRSGPGYTF. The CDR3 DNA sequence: TGCAGTGCTATCAGATCTGGGCCTGGCTACACCTTC.

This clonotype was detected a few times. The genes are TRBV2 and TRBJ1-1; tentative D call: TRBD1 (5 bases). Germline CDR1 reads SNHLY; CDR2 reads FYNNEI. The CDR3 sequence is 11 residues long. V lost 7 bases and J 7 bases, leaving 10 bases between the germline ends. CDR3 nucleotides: TGTGCCAGCATTCGAAGGGGTGAAGCTTTCTTT. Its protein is CASIRRGEAFF. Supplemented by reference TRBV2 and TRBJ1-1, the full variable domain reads EPEVTQTPSHQVTQMGQEVILRCVPISNHLYFYWYRQILGQKVEFLVSFYNNEISEKSEIFDDQFSVERPDGSNFTLKIRSTKLEDSAMYFCASIRRGEAFFGQGTRLTVV.

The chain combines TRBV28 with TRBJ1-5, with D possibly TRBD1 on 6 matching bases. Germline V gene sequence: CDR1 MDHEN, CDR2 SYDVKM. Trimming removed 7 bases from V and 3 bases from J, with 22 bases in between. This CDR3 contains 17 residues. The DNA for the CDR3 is TGTGCCAGCACCACTTCCGGACAGATCCCTAACAATCAGCCCCAGCATTTT. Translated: CASTTSGQIPNNQPQHF. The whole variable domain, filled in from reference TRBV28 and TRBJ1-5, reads DVKVTQSSRYLVKRTGEKVFLECVQDMDHENMFWYRQDPGLGLRLIYFSYDVKMKEKGDIPEGYSVSREKKERFSLILESASTNQTSMYLCASTTSGQIPNNQPQHFGDGTRLSIL.

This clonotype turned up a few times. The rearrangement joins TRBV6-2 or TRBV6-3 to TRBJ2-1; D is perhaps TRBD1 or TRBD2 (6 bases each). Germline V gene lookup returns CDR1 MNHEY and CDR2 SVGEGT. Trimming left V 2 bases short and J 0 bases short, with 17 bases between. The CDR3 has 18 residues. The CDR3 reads CASSYPGLTGLSYNEQFF. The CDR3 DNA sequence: TGTGCCAGCAGTTACCCGGGACTGACAGGCCTCTCCTACAATGAGCAGTTCTTC.

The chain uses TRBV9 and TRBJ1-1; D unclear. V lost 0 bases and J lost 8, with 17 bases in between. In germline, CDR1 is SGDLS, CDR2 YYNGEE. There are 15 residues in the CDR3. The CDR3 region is CASSVALQQYLEAFF. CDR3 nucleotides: TGTGCCAGCAGCGTAGCTCTCCAACAGTACCTGGAAGCTTTCTTT. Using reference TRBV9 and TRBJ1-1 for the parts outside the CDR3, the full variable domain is DSGVTQTPKHLITATGQRVTLRCSPRSGDLSVYWYQQSLDQGLQFLIQYYNGEERAKGNILERFSAQQFPDLHSELNLSSLELGDSALYFCASSVALQQYLEAFFGQGTRLTVV.

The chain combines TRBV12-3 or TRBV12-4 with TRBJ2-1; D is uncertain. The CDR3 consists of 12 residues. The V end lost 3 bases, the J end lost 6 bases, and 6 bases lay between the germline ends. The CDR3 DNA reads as TGTGCCAGCAGTTTCCTGGCCAATGAGCAGTTCTTC. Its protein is CASSFLANEQFF.

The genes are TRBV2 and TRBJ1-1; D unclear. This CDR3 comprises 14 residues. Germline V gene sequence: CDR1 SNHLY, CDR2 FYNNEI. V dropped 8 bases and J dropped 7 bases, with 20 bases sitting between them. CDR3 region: CASLESRGGFEAFF. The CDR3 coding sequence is TGTGCCAGCTTAGAGTCAAGAGGAGGTTTTGAAGCTTTCTTT.

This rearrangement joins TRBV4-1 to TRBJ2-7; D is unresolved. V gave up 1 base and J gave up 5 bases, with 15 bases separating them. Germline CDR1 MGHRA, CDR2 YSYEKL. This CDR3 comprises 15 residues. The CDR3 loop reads CASSQVATATNEQYF. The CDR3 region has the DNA TGCGCCAGCAGCCAAGTAGCCACAGCTACTAACGAGCAGTACTTC.

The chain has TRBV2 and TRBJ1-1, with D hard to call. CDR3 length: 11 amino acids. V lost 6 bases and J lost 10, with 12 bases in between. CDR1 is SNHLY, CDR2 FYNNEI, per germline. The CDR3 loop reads CASSESVGAFF. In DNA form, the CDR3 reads TGTGCCAGCAGCGAATCCGTGGGAGCTTTCTTT.

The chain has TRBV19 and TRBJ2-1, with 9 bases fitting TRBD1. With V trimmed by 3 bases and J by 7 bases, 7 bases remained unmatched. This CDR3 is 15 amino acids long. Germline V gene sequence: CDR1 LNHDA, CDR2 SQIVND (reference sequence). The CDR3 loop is CASSIKGQGGNEQFF. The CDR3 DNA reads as TGTGCCAGTAGTATTAAGGGACAGGGAGGAAATGAGCAGTTCTTC. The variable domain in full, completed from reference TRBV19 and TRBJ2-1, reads DGGITQSPKYLFRKEGQNVTLSCEQNLNHDAMYWYRQDPGQGLRLIYYSQIVNDFQKGDIAEGYSVSREKKESFPLTVTSAQKNPTAFYLCASSIKGQGGNEQFFGPGTRLTVL.

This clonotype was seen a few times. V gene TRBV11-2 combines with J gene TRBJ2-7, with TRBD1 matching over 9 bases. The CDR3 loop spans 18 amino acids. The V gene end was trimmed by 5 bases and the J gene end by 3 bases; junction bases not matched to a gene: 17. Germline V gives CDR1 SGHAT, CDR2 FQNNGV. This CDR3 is CASSPTGTGSSSVYEQYV. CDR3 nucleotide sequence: TGTGCCAGCAGCCCAACCGGGACAGGGTCGTCATCGGTCTACGAGCAGTACGTC.

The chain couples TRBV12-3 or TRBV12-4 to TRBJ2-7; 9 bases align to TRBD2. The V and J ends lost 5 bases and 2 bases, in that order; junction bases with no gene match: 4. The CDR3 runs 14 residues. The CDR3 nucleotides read TGTGCCAGCAGTCCGGGACTAGCACCCTACGAGCAGTACGTC. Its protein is CASSPGLAPYEQYV.

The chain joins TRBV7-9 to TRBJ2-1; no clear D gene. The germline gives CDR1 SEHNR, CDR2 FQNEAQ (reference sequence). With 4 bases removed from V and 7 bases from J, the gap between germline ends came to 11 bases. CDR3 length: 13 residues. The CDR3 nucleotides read TGTGCCAGCAGCTCTCTTCCGCGAAATGAGCAGTTCTTC. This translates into CASSSLPRNEQFF.